Following are 23 T cell receptor beta chains from one sample sequenced in a study of shared clonotypes between healthy human individuals. Terminally differentiated effector memory CD45RA+ cells were excluded from the naive CD8 cells, which were CD45RO-negative and positively selected for CCR7. Generated by immunoSEQ multiplex PCR, the TCRdb table keeps only in-frame clones and is missing some. The table lists some 2 million clones, just under 95% of them singletons. The sequencing sample was made of naive CD8+ T cells sorted from blood. The receptors derive from a man younger than 35 in good health.

The rearrangement uses TRBV7-9 and TRBJ1-2, with D perhaps TRBD1 (6 bases). The CDR3 totals 14 residues. V shed 1 base and J shed 2 bases, with 8 bases lying between them. CDR1 is SEHNR and CDR2 is FQNEAQ in the germline V gene (reference sequence). The CDR3: CASSLGDINYGYTF. In DNA form, the CDR3 reads TGTGCCAGCAGCTTAGGGGACATCAACTATGGCTACACCTTC.

V gene TRBV27 combines with J gene TRBJ2-3, with D possibly being TRBD1 (6 bases). V was shortened by 4 bases and J by 7 bases, with 21 bases between the two germline ends. Per germline, CDR1 MNHEY and CDR2 SMNVEV (reference sequence). There are 16 residues in the CDR3. In nucleotides, the CDR3 is TGTGCCAGCAGTTCCCGGACAGACCCAGCGACAAATACGCAGTATTTT. It encodes CASSSRTDPATNTQYF.

This clone was observed a single time. The chain joins TRBV29-1 to TRBJ2-3, with 7 bases matching TRBD2. The germline gives CDR1 SQVTM, CDR2 ANQGSEA. J lost 7 bases, V lost 3 bases, and 13 bases had no gene match. The CDR3 length is 15 residues. CDR3 protein: CSVELRREIRNTQYF. The CDR3 bases are TGCAGCGTTGAGCTCCGGCGGGAGATTAGAAATACGCAGTATTTT.

The chain employs TRBV4-1 and TRBJ2-3; 7 bases line up with TRBD1. Germline CDR1 is MGHRA and CDR2 is YSYEKL. The trim removed 3 bases at V and 2 bases at J, leaving 5 bases unmatched. This CDR3 region has 15 residues. The CDR3 spells CASSQGTALTDTQYF. The CDR3, as DNA: TGCGCCAGCAGCCAGGGGACAGCGCTCACAGATACGCAGTATTTT.

The chain combines TRBV4-1 with TRBJ2-3; D is unclear. This CDR3 is built from 13 residues. The V gene's germline CDR1 is MGHRA and CDR2 YSYEKL. The V and J ends lost 0 bases and 3 bases respectively, with 4 bases between them. The CDR3 is CASSQDQTDTQYF. The CDR3, as DNA: TGCGCCAGCAGCCAAGATCAGACAGATACGCAGTATTTT.

The chain has TRBV27 and TRBJ1-3; 7 positions match TRBD1. This CDR3 has 15 amino acids. The V and J ends lost 5 bases and 0 bases, in that order; junction bases with no gene match: 4. The germline V gene has CDR1 MNHEY and CDR2 SMNVEV (reference sequence). DNA of the CDR3: TGTGCCAGCAGTCCCTACAGGGGCTCTGGAAACACCATATATTTT. It specifies CASSPYRGSGNTIYF.

The chain employs TRBV13 and TRBJ2-3, with D unclear. Germline lookup yields CDR1 PRHDT and CDR2 FYEKMQ (reference sequence). CDR3 length: 15 amino acids. V was trimmed by 5 bases and J by 0 bases, leaving 12 bases between them. CDR3 region: CASSPRITSTDTQYF. As DNA, the CDR3 is TGTGCCAGCAGCCCGAGAATAACTAGCACAGATACGCAGTATTTT.

A word on this clone: A read error may explain this, as a much larger clone is one base away. This sample includes further DNA sequences coding for the same CDR3. V is TRBV2 and J is TRBJ2-2; D remains ambiguous. CDR3 length equals 12 residues. Looked up from germline, CDR1 is SNHLY and CDR2 is FYNNEI. V lost 6 bases and J 2 bases, leaving 4 bases between the germline ends. CDR3 sequence reads: CASSPNTGELFF. Written as DNA, the CDR3 is TGTGCCAGCAGCCCTAACACCGGGGAGCTGTTTTTT.

The chain links TRBV30 to TRBJ2-3; the D gene is possibly TRBD1 (6 bases). Germline V gene lookup returns CDR1 GTSNPN and CDR2 SVGIG (reference sequence). Trimming removed 5 bases from V and 2 bases from J, with 14 bases in between. CDR3 length: 14 amino acids. The CDR3 DNA sequence: TGTGCCTGGGGGGACGGACAGCCCACAGATACGCAGTATTTT. This gives the protein CAWGDGQPTDTQYF.

The rearrangement joins TRBV28 to TRBJ1-1, with TRBD1 matching over 7 bases. Germline values: CDR1 MDHEN, CDR2 SYDVKM. This CDR3 spans 16 amino acids. The J segment lost 5 bases and the V segment lost 4 bases, leaving 13 bases of the junction unmatched. CDR3 sequence: CASSSRAGQTSTEAFF. The CDR3 DNA follows: TGTGCCAGCAGTTCACGAGCGGGACAGACATCAACTGAAGCTTTCTTT.

V and J are TRBV14 and TRBJ1-2; D unclear. Germline CDR1 is SGHDN and CDR2 is FVKESK. Trimming cost V 1 base and J 4 bases, with 10 bases left between them. This CDR3 has 14 amino acids. Written as DNA, the CDR3 is TGTGCCAGCAGCCAAGCCCCGGCAGGCTATGGCTACACCTTC. Translating it yields CASSQAPAGYGYTF.

CDR3 sequence: CASSLDSAKNIQYF. The CDR3 DNA reads TGTGCCAGCAGCTTGGACTCCGCCAAAAACATTCAGTACTTC. This chain links TRBV5-4 with TRBJ2-4; D is undetermined. This CDR3 comprises 14 residues. Germline CDR1 and CDR2: SGHNT and YYREEE (reference sequence). Trimming left V 0 bases short and J 1 base short, with 5 bases between. The whole variable domain, filled in from reference TRBV5-4 and TRBJ2-4, reads ETGVTQSPTHLIKTRGQQVTLRCSSQSGHNTVSWYQQALGQGPQFIFQYYREEENGRGNFPPRFSGLQFPNYSSELNVNALELDDSALYLCASSLDSAKNIQYFGAGTRLSVL.

V gene TRBV6-5 combines with J gene TRBJ2-1; TRBD2 agrees at 7 bases. CDR3 length: 14 residues. V lost 7 bases and J lost 5; bases outside the gene matches: 8. Germline V lookup: CDR1 MNHEY, CDR2 SVGAGI. Here the CDR3 reads CASNGLGFHNEQFF. The DNA for the CDR3 is TGTGCCAGCAATGGACTAGGGTTCCACAATGAGCAGTTCTTC.

The chain links TRBV29-1 to TRBJ2-7; D not certain. The CDR3 totals 12 residues. CDR1 and CDR2 (germline): SQVTM, ANQGSEA. V lost 0 bases, J lost 3 bases, and 6 bases lay in between. The CDR3 loop reads CSVEDYSYEQYF. In DNA form, the CDR3 reads TGCAGCGTTGAAGATTACAGCTACGAGCAGTACTTC.

The rearrangement joins TRBV30 to TRBJ2-7; D is undetermined. V gave up 1 base and J gave up 2 bases, with 9 bases separating them. Germline-derived CDR1 and CDR2 are GTSNPN and SVGIG (reference sequence). The CDR3 is made up of 13 amino acids. CDR3 coding DNA: TGTGCCTGGAGTGAGGGCTGGCCCTACGAGCAGTACTTC. Amino acids: CAWSEGWPYEQYF.

The chain links TRBV2 to TRBJ2-2, with TRBD1 identical over 7 bases. With 3 bases clipped from V and 7 bases from J, the junction kept 11 bases outside the gene matches. Germline-derived CDR1 and CDR2 are SNHLY and FYNNEI. The length of the CDR3 is 16 residues. CDR3 sequence: CASSEPDRALGGELFF. In nucleotides, the CDR3 is TGTGCCAGCAGTGAGCCAGACAGGGCCCTTGGCGGGGAGCTGTTTTTT.

The chain employs TRBV5-6 and TRBJ2-1; 7 bases agree with TRBD2. CDR3 length equals 16 residues. Unmatched junction bases numbered 10, after V lost 4 bases and J lost 3 bases. Germline CDR1 is SGHDT and CDR2 is YYEEEE. CDR3 sequence: CASSGEGLAVYNEQFF. As DNA, the CDR3 is TGTGCCAGCAGCGGAGAGGGGCTAGCGGTCTACAATGAGCAGTTCTTC.

In the case of this clone: The identical CDR3 is also encoded by other nucleotide sequences in the sample. The chain couples TRBV9 to TRBJ1-2; unclear D gene. The germline V and J ends were trimmed by 0 bases and 4 bases, with 7 bases remaining between them. The CDR3 totals 13 residues. The V gene's germline CDR1 is SGDLS and CDR2 YYNGEE. Written as DNA, the CDR3 is TGTGCCAGCAGCGTAGGAGGGTCCTATGGCTACACCTTC. Amino acids: CASSVGGSYGYTF. Full variable domain (outside the CDR3, taken from reference TRBV9 and TRBJ1-2): DSGVTQTPKHLITATGQRVTLRCSPRSGDLSVYWYQQSLDQGLQFLIQYYNGEERAKGNILERFSAQQFPDLHSELNLSSLELGDSALYFCASSVGGSYGYTFGSGTRLTVV.

The chain carries TRBV29-1 and TRBJ2-2; D may match TRBD1 or TRBD2 (6 bases each). Germline V gives CDR1 SQVTM, CDR2 ANQGSEA. The CDR3 has 15 amino acids. Trimming pared 0 bases from V and 5 bases from J, leaving 13 bases between. CDR3 bases: TGCAGCGTTGAAGAGCCGGGGGCGAGGACCGGGGAGCTGTTTTTT. Protein product: CSVEEPGARTGELFF.

J is TRBJ1-2 and V is TRBV4-1; D remains unclear. V gave up 3 bases and J gave up 1 base, with 3 bases separating them. Per the germline V gene, CDR1 is MGHRA and CDR2 is YSYEKL. The CDR3 has 12 residues. CDR3 DNA: TGCGCCAGCAGCCATGTTAACTATGGCTACACCTTC. Protein: CASSHVNYGYTF.

The gene calls are TRBV6-5 and TRBJ2-3; D is possibly TRBD2 (6 bases). Germline V lookup: CDR1 MNHEY, CDR2 SVGAGI. The ends were cut back, 2 bases at V and 0 bases at J, with 12 bases in the middle. The CDR3 has 16 amino acids. The chain's CDR3 is CASSYKGLPSTDTQYF. CDR3 DNA sequence: TGTGCCAGCAGTTACAAGGGACTGCCTAGCACAGATACGCAGTATTTT.

This sequence joins TRBV4-3 and TRBJ2-1; tentatively, D is TRBD2 (5 bases). The germline CDR1 and CDR2 sequences are LGHNA and YSLEER. The CDR3 is 18 residues long. With 1 base removed from V and 6 bases from J, the gap between germline ends came to 22 bases. In nucleotides, the CDR3 is TGCGCCAGCAGCCAAGTCTGGGCTGGCGGGTCTATTTTCAATGAGCAGTTCTTC. Amino acids: CASSQVWAGGSIFNEQFF.

V usage is TRBV10-2 and J usage is TRBJ1-4, with unresolved D. The CDR3 is made up of 11 amino acids. The germline CDR1 and CDR2 sequences are WSHSY and SAAADI. Trimming removed 0 bases at V and 7 bases at J, with 0 bases between. The CDR3 DNA is TGCGCCAGCAGTGAGTCTGAAAAACTGTTTTTT. Translated: CASSESEKLFF.